The present entry profiles one T cell receptor (beta chain) with its context. The data originate from a study of blood T cell repertoires in COVID-19. Whole-study context: The samples span acute and convalescent COVID-19 from the United States, Italy and Spain. In each case, the material was cDNA or gDNA derived from T cells, B-cell-depleted T cells, or PBMCs.

Sequenced by immunoSEQ multiplex PCR; TCRdb stores in-frame clones only, minus some. The profile shows approximately 76,000 clones, around 90% of them singletons. Germline V gene sequence: CDR1 MNHNS, CDR2 SASEGT. This CDR3 has 14 residues. Trimming took off 2 bases at V and 4 bases at J, with 12 bases between the two ends. This clonotype was obtained from a human donor in a cohort sampled during active COVID-19. V and J are TRBV6-1 and TRBJ2-7; tentatively, D is TRBD1 (5 bases). Sequences were obtained from peripheral blood. This chain's CDR3 is CASSESRVGYEQYF. The DNA for the CDR3 is TGTGCCAGCAGTGAAAGCAGGGTTGGTTACGAGCAGTACTTC.